This entry is about one T cell receptor (beta chain). What it binds is not known. TCRalpha and TCRbeta libraries used 5'RACE with constant-segment primers and UMIs. TCRdb reprocessed the 5' RACE reads with MiXCR, giving one entry per CDR3 protein. The profile shows roughly 600,000 distinct CDR3 sequences, more than 15% of them singletons. This entry is derived from a study of T-cell memory formation after mild COVID-19. General study points: CD4+ contracting clones were found mainly in CM and EM, and CD8+ ones in EMRA.

Germline values: CDR1 MNHNS, CDR2 SASEGT. The CDR3 extends over 16 amino acids. V lost 2 bases, J lost 4 bases, and 14 bases lay in between. The V and J genes are TRBV6-1 and TRBJ2-2, with a tentative D call TRBD1 (5 bases). The clonotype originates from an adult woman who had mild COVID-19 (a few samples of this study predate the infection). Cell type and time point are not known. Sequencing was performed on PBMCs or a T cell subset sorted from them (not recorded which). The CDR3 sequence is CASSEFAGFITGELFF. The CDR3, as DNA: TGTGCCAGCAGTGAATTTGCAGGGTTTATCACCGGGGAGCTGTTTTTT.